The 25 T cell receptor beta chains below all came from one sample that was sequenced in a study of Ad26.COV2.S vaccination and SARS-CoV-2 variants. Treatment reported: roughly 20 received Ad26.COV2.S at low or high dose, single or two shots; several received placebo; per-sample allocation not given. The study sampled participants on day 63 after the first vaccine or placebo injection. Sequenced by immunoSEQ multiplex PCR; TCRdb stores in-frame clones only, minus some. Altogether about 370,000 clones are present, 70% to 90% being singletons, with the ten largest covering roughly 3%. Sequenced material: peripheral blood, taken in a trial of Ad26.COV2.S vaccine versus placebo. The source of these receptors is a person aged 18 to 65 who received the Ad26.COV2.S COVID-19 vaccine or a placebo.

The V gene is TRBV23-1, the J gene TRBJ1-1; the D gene is possibly TRBD1 (5 bases). TRBV23-1 is assigned to the ORF class and has an uncertain function. CDR3 length: 18 amino acids. The V end lost 5 bases, the J end lost 6 bases, and 28 bases lay between the germline ends. CDR3 sequence (DNA): TGCGCCAGCAGTTCCAATCTGAAAGTAGTAAGGGGCTGGGCTGAAGCTTTCTTT. It translates to CASSSNLKVVRGWAEAFF.

This clone came up a few times. This sequence joins TRBV3-1 (or the pseudogene TRBV3-2) and TRBJ2-3; 7 bases fit TRBD2. With 3 bases clipped from V and 12 bases from J, the junction kept 9 bases outside the gene matches. The CDR3 loop spans 13 amino acids. Germline V gene lookup returns CDR1 LGHDT and CDR2 YNNKEL (reference sequence). The CDR3 is CASSQTAGVGQYF. CDR3 sequence (DNA): TGTGCCAGCAGCCAGACCGCGGGGGTGGGTCAGTATTTT.

The V call is TRBV27, the J call TRBJ2-2, with TRBD1 identical over 9 bases. The CDR3 sequence is 15 residues long. J lost 7 bases, V lost 5 bases, and 8 bases had no gene match. Per germline, CDR1 MNHEY and CDR2 SMNVEV (reference sequence). CDR3 sequence reads: CASSRTGTGHGELFF. CDR3 DNA: TGTGCCAGCAGTCGAACCGGGACAGGGCACGGGGAGCTGTTTTTT.

The chain carries TRBV2 and TRBJ1-4; D might be TRBD1 (5 bases). Germline CDR1 reads SNHLY; CDR2 reads FYNNEI. V lost 3 bases and J lost 4, with 12 bases in between. The CDR3 runs 15 residues. DNA of the CDR3: TGTGCCAGCAGTGAGCTTGGGGGTAGTAATGAAAAACTGTTTTTT. Its translation is CASSELGGSNEKLFF.

The chain is built from TRBV10-1 and TRBJ2-1; D call uncertain. Trimming removed 2 bases at V and 3 bases at J, with 5 bases between. Germline-derived CDR1 and CDR2 are WNHNN and SYGVQD (reference sequence). The CDR3 spans 13 residues. The CDR3 sequence is CASSEGDYNEQFF. The CDR3 DNA sequence: TGCGCCAGCAGTGAGGGGGACTACAATGAGCAGTTCTTC.

The rearrangement links TRBV5-1 to TRBJ1-1; 9 bases align to TRBD1. The CDR3 has 15 residues. Germline V gives CDR1 SGHRS, CDR2 YFSETQ. Unmatched junction bases numbered 9, after V lost 4 bases and J lost 5 bases. CDR3 sequence: CASSRGPGQGTEAFF. For the CDR3, the DNA is TGCGCCAGCAGCCGGGGGCCGGGACAGGGAACTGAAGCTTTCTTT.

This sequence joins TRBV15 and TRBJ2-3; no clear D. This CDR3 is built from 13 residues. In germline, CDR1 is LNHNV, CDR2 YYDKDF (reference sequence). Trimming pared 8 bases from V and 1 base from J, leaving 10 bases between. Here the CDR3 reads CATARKGTDTQYF. The CDR3 coding sequence is TGTGCCACCGCACGAAAAGGCACAGATACGCAGTATTTT.

The chain couples TRBV11-2 to TRBJ1-2, with D maybe TRBD1 (5 bases). CDR1 SGHAT and CDR2 FQNNGV come from the germline V gene. CDR3 length: 15 amino acids. V lost 6 bases to trimming and J lost 0 bases, with 14 bases between them. The CDR3 protein is CASSPGQGANYGYTF. Here the CDR3 DNA reads TGTGCCAGCAGTCCGGGGCAGGGAGCTAACTATGGCTACACCTTC. The complete variable domain, with remaining parts taken from reference TRBV11-2 and TRBJ1-2, reads EAGVAQSPRYKIIEKRQSVAFWCNPISGHATLYWYQQILGQGPKLLIQFQNNGVVDDSQLPKDRFSAERLKGVDSTLKIQPAKLEDSAVYLCASSPGQGANYGYTFGSGTRLTVV.

A single count supports this clone. The rearrangement uses TRBV5-1 and TRBJ2-3; a weak D match, TRBD1 (5 bases). The CDR3 covers 18 residues. Germline V gene data show CDR1 as SGHRS and CDR2 as YFSETQ. V was cut by 1 base and J by 2 bases, with 20 bases left in between. CDR3 in DNA: TGCGCCAGCAGCTTGCCTATGGGCGGCAGGGCGGACACAGATACGCAGTATTTT. The encoded protein is CASSLPMGGRADTDTQYF.

V gene TRBV7-8 combines with J gene TRBJ2-7, with a tentative D call TRBD1 (5 bases). The CDR3 totals 13 residues. Per the germline V gene, CDR1 is SGHVS and CDR2 is FQNEAQ. The ends were cut back, 5 bases at V and 3 bases at J, with 11 bases in the middle. The CDR3, as DNA: TGTGCCAGCAGCCCGACAGAAAACTACGAGCAGTACTTC. This gives the protein CASSPTENYEQYF.

This chain joins TRBV7-2 and TRBJ1-5; 8 nucleotides agree with TRBD1. This CDR3 has 14 residues. Germline CDR1 and CDR2: SGHTA and FQGNSA. V was pared by 5 bases and J by 6 bases, with 6 bases of the junction left unmatched. CDR3 protein: CASSADRGSQPQHF. For the CDR3, the DNA is TGTGCCAGCAGCGCCGACAGGGGCAGTCAGCCCCAGCATTTT.

The rearrangement joins TRBV5-4 to TRBJ2-7; D not certain. The CDR3 sequence is 14 residues long. Per germline, CDR1 SGHNT and CDR2 YYREEE (reference sequence). Trimming took 0 bases from V and 3 from J, leaving 10 bases between them. CDR3 nucleotides: TGTGCCAGCAGCTTGGGGCACCAGAGCTACGAGCAGTACTTC. Its protein is CASSLGHQSYEQYF.

The rearrangement joins TRBV18 to TRBJ2-7; D not certain. V was shortened by 6 bases and J by 1 base, with 13 bases between the two germline ends. Germline V gives CDR1 KGHSH, CDR2 LQKENI. The CDR3 contains 14 residues. Written as DNA, the CDR3 is TGTGCCAGCTCCCAAGATCAGAGGTCCTACGAGCAGTACTTC. The encoded protein is CASSQDQRSYEQYF.

This CDR3 reads CASSSALAGGTYEQYF. CDR3 DNA sequence: TGTGCCAGCAGCTCGGCTCTAGCGGGGGGAACCTACGAGCAGTACTTC. The chain links TRBV11-2 to TRBJ2-7, with 11 bases matching TRBD2. This CDR3 comprises 16 residues. Germline V gene lookup returns CDR1 SGHAT and CDR2 FQNNGV. J was trimmed by 2 bases and V by 4 bases; bases with no gene match: 7.

This clone was counted once. The V call is TRBV5-4, the J call TRBJ1-2, with 7 bases matching TRBD1. The CDR3 runs to 16 residues. Unmatched junction bases numbered 9, after V lost 2 bases and J lost 2 bases. Germline CDR1 SGHNT, CDR2 YYREEE (reference sequence). CDR3 residues: CASSFPPRQGNYGYTF. The CDR3 DNA sequence: TGTGCCAGCAGCTTCCCCCCTCGACAGGGAAACTATGGCTACACCTTC.

CDR3 DNA sequence: TGTGCCAGCAGCTTAGAAAGGAGAACAGGGTGGGAAAAACTGTTTTTT. Protein product: CASSLERRTGWEKLFF. The chain uses TRBV7-8 and TRBJ1-4; a possible D gene is TRBD1 (6 bases). In germline, CDR1 is SGHVS, CDR2 FQNEAQ. Trimming shortened V by 1 base and J by 8 bases, and 17 bases separated the two germline ends. CDR3 size: 16 residues.

DNA for the CDR3: TGTGCCACCAGTGATCAGGACAGAGGCGAGCAGTTCTTC. This encodes CATSDQDRGEQFF. The rearrangement uses TRBV24-1 and TRBJ2-1, with a tentative D call TRBD1 (6 bases). Trimming removed 3 bases at V and 10 bases at J, with 12 bases between. The germline gives CDR1 KGHDR, CDR2 SFDVKD. The CDR3 is 13 residues long.

CDR3 sequence: CASSPEQGVNYGYTF. CDR3 sequence (DNA): TGTGCCAGCTCACCGGAACAGGGTGTGAATTATGGCTACACCTTC. This chain connects TRBV18 to TRBJ1-2; tentatively, D is TRBD1 (6 bases). Trimming pared 3 bases from V and 5 bases from J, leaving 16 bases between. There are 15 residues in the CDR3. Germline CDR1 is KGHSH and CDR2 is LQKENI.

J is TRBJ2-4 and V is TRBV5-6; the D gene is possibly TRBD1 (7 bases). CDR1 and CDR2 (germline): SGHDT, YYEEEE. Trimming took off 1 base at V and 7 bases at J, with 15 bases between the two ends. The CDR3 runs to 15 residues. This CDR3 reads CASSLRGPGVNIQYF. Written as DNA, the CDR3 is TGTGCCAGCAGCTTGAGGGGGCCGGGAGTGAACATTCAGTACTTC.

This rearrangement joins TRBV3-1 (or the pseudogene TRBV3-2) to TRBJ2-2; 7 nucleotides line up with TRBD2. Germline V gives CDR1 LGHDT, CDR2 YNNKEL (reference sequence). The CDR3 totals 16 residues. The ends lost 4 bases at V and 1 base at J; junction bases unmatched: 6. The chain's CDR3 is CASSRKTGGNTGELFF. In DNA, the CDR3 is TGTGCCAGCAGCCGAAAAACGGGGGGGAACACCGGGGAGCTGTTTTTT.

The genes are TRBV6-6 and TRBJ2-3; D is possibly TRBD1 or TRBD2 (5 bases each). CDR3 length equals 16 residues. Germline-derived CDR1 and CDR2 are MNHNY and SVGAGI (reference sequence). Between the trimmed V and J ends, which lost 2 bases and 0 bases, there was a span of 12 bases. The CDR3 here is CASSYTGTHSTDTQYF. The DNA of the CDR3 is TGTGCCAGCAGTTACACCGGGACCCATAGCACAGATACGCAGTATTTT.

The rearrangement joins TRBV4-1 to TRBJ1-1; D is perhaps TRBD1 (5 bases). The germline CDR1 and CDR2 sequences are MGHRA and YSYEKL. V was cut by 2 bases and J by 1 base, with 11 bases left in between. The CDR3 spans 15 residues. The DNA for the CDR3 is TGCGCCAGCAGCCAACAGGGATCTGGGAACACTGAAGCTTTCTTT. Its translation is CASSQQGSGNTEAFF.

This clone was recorded a few times. The CDR3 DNA is TGTGCCAGCAGCTTATTGTCGTCTGGCCCGAGCTCCTATAATTCACCCCTCCACTTT. Its translation is CASSLLSSGPSSYNSPLHF. J is TRBJ1-6 and V is TRBV7-9; D uncertain. V was trimmed by 2 bases and J by 0 bases, leaving 17 bases between them. Germline-derived CDR1 and CDR2 are SEHNR and FQNEAQ (reference sequence). The length of the CDR3 is 19 residues.

The rearrangement links TRBV7-2 to TRBJ2-3; D remains ambiguous. CDR1 is SGHTA, CDR2 FQGNSA, per germline. The CDR3 length is 12 residues. The germline V and J ends were trimmed by 2 bases and 2 bases, with 2 bases remaining between them. CDR3 in DNA: TGTGCCAGCAGCTTACCCACAGATACGCAGTATTTT. It yields the protein CASSLPTDTQYF.

V gene TRBV18 combines with J gene TRBJ2-5; D unclear. V was pared by 2 bases and J by 5 bases, with 12 bases between. The germline CDR1 and CDR2 sequences are KGHSH and LQKENI. This CDR3 has 14 amino acids. CDR3 DNA sequence: TGTGCCAGCTCACCAGTCGAGCGTAGGGAGACCCAGTACTTC. It yields the protein CASSPVERRETQYF.